A single sample gave rise to the 18 T cell receptor beta chains below, sequenced in a study of blood T cell repertoires in COVID-19. Profiling relied on immunoSEQ multiplex PCR, and the TCRdb table lists in-frame clones only, not all of them. Altogether approximately 210,000 clones are present, approximately 91% being singletons, with the ten largest covering roughly 5%. Sequenced: peripheral blood. These receptors were obtained from a woman aged 40 to 55 with acute or convalescent COVID-19.

This rearrangement joins TRBV29-1 to TRBJ2-7, with D uncertain. This CDR3 region has 13 residues. Germline CDR1 SQVTM, CDR2 ANQGSEA. V lost 4 bases to trimming and J lost 0 bases, with 10 bases between them. Written as DNA, the CDR3 is TGCAGCGTTGTGTCAGGCAGCTCCTACGAGCAGTACGTC. This sequence encodes CSVVSGSSYEQYV.

This chain joins TRBV3-1 (or the pseudogene TRBV3-2) and TRBJ2-2; 7 positions match TRBD1. The CDR3 totals 14 residues. The germline V gene encodes CDR1 LGHDT and CDR2 YNNKEL (reference sequence). V lost 8 bases to trimming and J lost 1 base; unmatched junction nucleotides: 4. CDR3 residues: CASVGQLNTGELFF. The CDR3 DNA reads as TGTGCCAGCGTGGGACAGCTGAACACCGGGGAGCTGTTTTTT.

The rearrangement links TRBV10-1 to TRBJ1-1; D unresolved. The CDR3 consists of 13 residues. V lost 5 bases and J 2 bases, leaving 9 bases between the germline ends. From germline, CDR1 is WNHNN and CDR2 SYGVQD (reference sequence). The CDR3 loop is CASSRSENTEAFF. CDR3 nucleotides: TGCGCCAGCAGTCGCAGTGAAAACACTGAAGCTTTCTTT.

This chain links TRBV24-1 with TRBJ1-1, with 7 nucleotides matching TRBD1. The germline V gene has CDR1 KGHDR and CDR2 SFDVKD. This CDR3 region has 13 residues. The V and J ends lost 3 bases and 8 bases, in that order; junction bases with no gene match: 5. CDR3 in DNA: TGTGCCACCAGTGATCCTCCGACAGGGGAAGCTTTCTTT. This translates into CATSDPPTGEAFF.

This sequence joins TRBV20-1 and TRBJ1-1; D is uncertain. CDR3 length equals 11 residues. V was shortened by 2 bases and J by 2 bases, with 3 bases between the two germline ends. Germline loops: CDR1 DFQATT, CDR2 SNEGSKA (reference sequence). As DNA, the CDR3 is TGCAGTGCTAGATCTAACACTGAAGCTTTCTTT. It specifies CSARSNTEAFF.

This rearrangement joins TRBV6-5 to TRBJ1-1; TRBD1 is a possible D gene (5 bases). The CDR3 is 13 residues long. V was pared by 7 bases and J by 1 base, with 10 bases between. Germline V gene lookup returns CDR1 MNHEY and CDR2 SVGAGI. The CDR3, as DNA: TGTGCCAGCAAACGGGGGGAGAACACTGAAGCTTTCTTT. The encoded protein is CASKRGENTEAFF.

The chain couples TRBV5-8 to TRBJ1-3, with D perhaps matching TRBD1 (6 bases). Trimming removed 4 bases at V and 4 bases at J, with 24 bases between. Germline V lookup: CDR1 SGHTS, CDR2 YDEGEE. This CDR3 region has 18 residues. CDR3: CASSPGYAGGAEGNTIYF. The CDR3 nucleotides read TGTGCCAGCAGCCCAGGATACGCGGGGGGCGCCGAAGGAAACACCATATATTTT. Looking up the rest from reference TRBV5-8 and TRBJ1-3 gives the full variable domain: EAGVTQSPTHLIKTRGQQATLRCSPISGHTSVYWYQQALGLGLQFLLWYDEGEERNRGNFPPRFSGRQFPNYSSELNVNALELEDSALYLCASSPGYAGGAEGNTIYFGEGSWLTVV.

The V call is TRBV20-1, the J call TRBJ2-3; D is uncertain. Germline CDR1 DFQATT, CDR2 SNEGSKA (reference sequence). This CDR3 is built from 11 residues. V was trimmed by 6 bases and J by 2 bases, leaving 6 bases between them. CDR3 sequence: CSAQATDTQYF. The DNA of the CDR3 is TGCAGTGCCCAAGCCACAGATACGCAGTATTTT.

V usage is TRBV30 and J usage is TRBJ1-5, with D possibly being TRBD1 (5 bases). The CDR3 covers 14 residues. Between the trimmed V and J ends, which lost 3 bases and 2 bases, there was a span of 11 bases. CDR1 and CDR2 (germline): GTSNPN, SVGIG (reference sequence). DNA of the CDR3: TGTGCCTGGAGGGCCAGGGTCGGCAATCAGCCCCAGCATTTT. Protein: CAWRARVGNQPQHF. The full variable domain, completed using reference TRBV30 and TRBJ1-5, is SQTIHQWPATLVQPVGSPLSLECTVEGTSNPNLYWYRQAAGRGLQLLFYSVGIGQISSEVPQNLSASRPQDRQFILSSKKLLLSDSGFYLCAWRARVGNQPQHFGDGTRLSIL.

The CDR3 bases are TGTGCCAGCAGTCGGGGACAGGGAAAAGATACGCAGTATTTT. It specifies CASSRGQGKDTQYF. This chain connects TRBV6-5 to TRBJ2-3; 9 bases match TRBD1. The CDR3 is 14 amino acids. CDR1 and CDR2 from the germline V gene are MNHEY and SVGAGI. The V and J ends lost 5 bases and 5 bases, in that order; junction bases with no gene match: 5.

V and J are TRBV12-3 or TRBV12-4 and TRBJ2-5; D call uncertain. Trimming removed 3 bases at V and 5 bases at J, with 10 bases between. The CDR3 consists of 13 residues. CDR3 DNA: TGTGCCAGCAGTTTTAAGCCGTGGGAGACCCAGTACTTC. It codes for CASSFKPWETQYF.

V is TRBV5-1 and J is TRBJ2-3; unclear D gene. The V gene's germline CDR1 is SGHRS and CDR2 YFSETQ. The CDR3 sequence is 15 residues long. Deletions cut 2 bases from V and 0 bases from J, with 10 bases between. CDR3 loop: CASSFSAPSTDTQYF. CDR3 sequence (DNA): TGCGCCAGCAGCTTCAGCGCTCCTAGCACAGATACGCAGTATTTT. Filled out from reference TRBV5-1 and TRBJ2-3, the complete variable domain reads KAGVTQTPRYLIKTRGQQVTLSCSPISGHRSVSWYQQTPGQGLQFLFEYFSETQRNKGNFPGRFSGRQFSNSRSEMNVSTLELGDSALYLCASSFSAPSTDTQYFGPGTRLTVL.

This sequence joins TRBV20-1 and TRBJ1-1; tentative D call: TRBD1 (6 bases). The V and J ends lost 3 bases and 10 bases respectively, with 12 bases between them. CDR1 and CDR2 from the germline V gene are DFQATT and SNEGSKA (reference sequence). This CDR3 has 11 residues. CDR3 protein: CSASTIRGAFF. CDR3 sequence (DNA): TGCAGTGCTAGTACCATCAGGGGAGCTTTCTTT.

V is TRBV5-1 and J is TRBJ2-3; no clear D. CDR1 and CDR2 from the germline V gene are SGHRS and YFSETQ. This CDR3 is built from 14 residues. Trimming left V 1 base short and J 2 bases short, with 8 bases between. CDR3 loop: CASSLIAATDTQYF. The CDR3 DNA sequence: TGCGCCAGCAGCTTGATCGCGGCCACAGATACGCAGTATTTT.

The chain carries TRBV11-2 and TRBJ1-3; D is ambiguous. The germline V gene has CDR1 SGHAT and CDR2 FQNNGV. This CDR3 contains 13 residues. The V and J ends lost 0 bases and 8 bases respectively, with 8 bases between them. This CDR3 is CASSLEPVDTIYF. The CDR3 DNA reads TGTGCCAGCAGCTTAGAGCCTGTAGACACCATATATTTT.

This rearrangement joins TRBV9 to TRBJ2-7, with 8 nucleotides matching TRBD1. This CDR3 region has 15 residues. The J segment lost 6 bases and the V segment lost 4 bases, leaving 12 bases of the junction unmatched. Germline V lookup: CDR1 SGDLS, CDR2 YYNGEE. CDR3 sequence: CASSPARTGCSEQYV. Here the CDR3 DNA reads TGTGCCAGCAGCCCAGCCCGGACAGGGTGTTCCGAGCAGTACGTC.

This clone has just one count. This chain uses TRBV18 with TRBJ1-2, with D possibly matching TRBD1 (6 bases). Trimming cost V 5 bases and J 8 bases, with 24 bases left between them. This CDR3 is 16 amino acids long. Germline values: CDR1 KGHSH, CDR2 LQKENI. CDR3 region: CASSSLGEGGIGGYTF. The CDR3 DNA sequence: TGTGCCAGCTCATCACTTGGGGAAGGGGGAATAGGCGGCTACACCTTC.

V usage is TRBV5-6 and J usage is TRBJ1-2, with D perhaps TRBD1 (5 bases). The V end lost 4 bases, the J end lost 4 bases, and 26 bases lay between the germline ends. Germline V CDR1 and CDR2: SGHDT, YYEEEE. CDR3 size: 18 residues. The CDR3 nucleotides read TGTGCCAGCAGCCCACCCCTAAACCTCGCCAGGGTGGGCTATGGCTACACCTTC. This codes for CASSPPLNLARVGYGYTF.